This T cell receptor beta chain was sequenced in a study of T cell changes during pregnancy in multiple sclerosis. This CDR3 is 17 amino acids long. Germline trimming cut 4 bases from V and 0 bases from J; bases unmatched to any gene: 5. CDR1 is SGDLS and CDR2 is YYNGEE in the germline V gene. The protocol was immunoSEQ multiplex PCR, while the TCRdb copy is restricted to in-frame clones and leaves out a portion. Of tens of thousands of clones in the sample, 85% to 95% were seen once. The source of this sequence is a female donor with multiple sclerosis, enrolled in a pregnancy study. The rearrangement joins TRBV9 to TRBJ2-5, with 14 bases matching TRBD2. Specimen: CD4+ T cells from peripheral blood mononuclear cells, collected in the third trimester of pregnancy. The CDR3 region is CASSLTSGRANQETQYF. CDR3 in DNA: TGTGCCAGCAGCTTGACTAGCGGGAGGGCGAACCAAGAGACCCAGTACTTC.